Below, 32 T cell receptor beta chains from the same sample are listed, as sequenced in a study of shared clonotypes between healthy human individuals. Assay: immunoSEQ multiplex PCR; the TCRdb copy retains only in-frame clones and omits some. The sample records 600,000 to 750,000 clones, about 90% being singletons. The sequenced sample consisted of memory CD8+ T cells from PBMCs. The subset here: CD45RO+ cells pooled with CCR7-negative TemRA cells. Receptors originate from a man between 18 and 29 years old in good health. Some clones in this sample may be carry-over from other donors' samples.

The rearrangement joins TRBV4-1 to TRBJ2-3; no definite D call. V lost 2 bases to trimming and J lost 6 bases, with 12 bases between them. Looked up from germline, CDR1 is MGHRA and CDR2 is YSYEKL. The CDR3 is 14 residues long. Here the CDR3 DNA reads TGCGCCAGCAGCCAATCCGTGTCGACCGATACGCAGTATTTT. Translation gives CASSQSVSTDTQYF.

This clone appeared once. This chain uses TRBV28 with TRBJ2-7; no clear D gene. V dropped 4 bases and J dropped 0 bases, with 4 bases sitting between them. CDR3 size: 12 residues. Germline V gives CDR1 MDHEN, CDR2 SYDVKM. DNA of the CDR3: TGTGCCAGCAGTTCGTTCTCCTACGAGCAGTACTTC. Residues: CASSSFSYEQYF.

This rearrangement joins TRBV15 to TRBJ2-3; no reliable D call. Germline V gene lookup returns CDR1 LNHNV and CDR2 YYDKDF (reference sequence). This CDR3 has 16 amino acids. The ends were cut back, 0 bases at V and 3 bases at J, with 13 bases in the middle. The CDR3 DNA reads TGTGCCACCAGCAGAGATCTGCAGCGCCTAACAGATACGCAGTATTTT. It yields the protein CATSRDLQRLTDTQYF.

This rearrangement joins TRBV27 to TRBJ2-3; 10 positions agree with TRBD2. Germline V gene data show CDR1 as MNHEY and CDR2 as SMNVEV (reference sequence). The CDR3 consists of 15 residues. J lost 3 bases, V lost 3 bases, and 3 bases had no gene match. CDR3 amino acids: CASSLLAGETDTQYF. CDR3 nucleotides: TGTGCCAGCAGTTTGCTAGCGGGAGAAACAGATACGCAGTATTTT.

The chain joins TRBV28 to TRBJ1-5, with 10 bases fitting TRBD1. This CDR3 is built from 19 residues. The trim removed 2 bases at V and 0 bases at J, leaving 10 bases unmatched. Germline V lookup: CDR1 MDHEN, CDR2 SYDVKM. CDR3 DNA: TGTGCCAGCAGTTTACTAGGACAGGGGGGGATTTCTAGCAATCAGCCCCAGCATTTT. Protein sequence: CASSLLGQGGISSNQPQHF.

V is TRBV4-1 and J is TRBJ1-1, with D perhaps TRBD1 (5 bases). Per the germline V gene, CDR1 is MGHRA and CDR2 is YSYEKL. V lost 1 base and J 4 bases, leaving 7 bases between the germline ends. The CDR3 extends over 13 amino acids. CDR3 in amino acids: CASSQGQGTEAFF. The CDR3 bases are TGCGCCAGCAGCCAAGGCCAGGGCACTGAAGCTTTCTTT.

The CDR3: CASSWGTRNSGANVLTF. The CDR3 bases are TGTGCCAGCAGCTGGGGGACACGTAACTCTGGGGCCAACGTCCTGACTTTC. The V gene is TRBV5-6, the J gene TRBJ2-6, with D possibly TRBD1 on 6 matching bases. The CDR3 extends over 17 amino acids. The V end lost 3 bases, the J end lost 0 bases, and 13 bases lay between the germline ends. Per germline, CDR1 SGHDT and CDR2 YYEEEE.

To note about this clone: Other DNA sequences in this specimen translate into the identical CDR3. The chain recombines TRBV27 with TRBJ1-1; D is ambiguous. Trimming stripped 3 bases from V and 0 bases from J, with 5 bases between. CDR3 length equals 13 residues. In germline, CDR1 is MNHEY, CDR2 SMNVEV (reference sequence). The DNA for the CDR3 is TGTGCCAGCAGTTTGCGCATGAACACTGAAGCTTTCTTT. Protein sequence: CASSLRMNTEAFF.

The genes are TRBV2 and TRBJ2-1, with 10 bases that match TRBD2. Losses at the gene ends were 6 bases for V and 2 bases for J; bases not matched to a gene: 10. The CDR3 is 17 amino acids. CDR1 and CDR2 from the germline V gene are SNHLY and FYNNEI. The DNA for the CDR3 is TGTGCCAGCAGGCCTTCCGCTAGCGGGAGCGCCTACAATGAGCAGTTCTTC. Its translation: CASRPSASGSAYNEQFF.

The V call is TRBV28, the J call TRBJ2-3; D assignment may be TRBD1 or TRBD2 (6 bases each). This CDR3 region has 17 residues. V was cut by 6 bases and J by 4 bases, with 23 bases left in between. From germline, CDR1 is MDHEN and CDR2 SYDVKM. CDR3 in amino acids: CASSWDDRGVEADTQYF. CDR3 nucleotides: TGTGCCAGCAGCTGGGACGATAGGGGGGTCGAGGCAGATACGCAGTATTTT.

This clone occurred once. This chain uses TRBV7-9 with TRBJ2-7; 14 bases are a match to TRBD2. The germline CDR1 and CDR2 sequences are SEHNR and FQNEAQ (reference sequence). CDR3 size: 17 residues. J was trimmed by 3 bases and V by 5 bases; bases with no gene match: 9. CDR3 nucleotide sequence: TGTGCCAGCAGCCAACCTCCGGGACTAGCGGGGGACTACGAGCAGTACTTC. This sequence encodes CASSQPPGLAGDYEQYF.

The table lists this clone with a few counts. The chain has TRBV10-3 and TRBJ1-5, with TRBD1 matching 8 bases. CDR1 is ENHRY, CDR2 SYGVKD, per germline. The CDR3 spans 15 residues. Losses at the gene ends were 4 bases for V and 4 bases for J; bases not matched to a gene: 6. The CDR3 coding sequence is TGTGCCATCAGTGGAAGGACAGGGAGTAATCAGCCCCAGCATTTT. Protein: CAISGRTGSNQPQHF.

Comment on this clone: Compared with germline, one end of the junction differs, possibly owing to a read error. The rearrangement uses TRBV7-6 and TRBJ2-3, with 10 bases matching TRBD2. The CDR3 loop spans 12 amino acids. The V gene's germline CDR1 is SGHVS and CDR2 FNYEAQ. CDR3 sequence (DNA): TGTGCCAGCAGCTTGGGTAGCGGGAGGACCTTTTTT. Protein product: CASSLGSGRTFF.

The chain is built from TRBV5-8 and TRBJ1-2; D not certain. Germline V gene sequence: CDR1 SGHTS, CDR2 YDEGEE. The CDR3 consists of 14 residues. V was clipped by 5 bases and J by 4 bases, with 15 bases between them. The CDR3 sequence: CASSNPRKTYGYTF. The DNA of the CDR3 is TGTGCCAGCAGTAATCCACGAAAGACCTATGGCTACACCTTC.

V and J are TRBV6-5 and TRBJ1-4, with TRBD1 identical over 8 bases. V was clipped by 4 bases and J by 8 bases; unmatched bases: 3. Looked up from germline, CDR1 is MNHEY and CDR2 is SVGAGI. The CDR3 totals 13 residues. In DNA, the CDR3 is TGTGCCAGCAGTTCGTGGACAGGGGAAAAACTGTTTTTT. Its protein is CASSSWTGEKLFF.

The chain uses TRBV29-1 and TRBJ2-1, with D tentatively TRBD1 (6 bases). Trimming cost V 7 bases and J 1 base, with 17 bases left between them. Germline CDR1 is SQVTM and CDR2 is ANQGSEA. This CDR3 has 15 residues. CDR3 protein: CSARLRGKSYNEQFF. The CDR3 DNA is TGCAGCGCCCGACTAAGGGGGAAGTCCTACAATGAGCAGTTCTTC.

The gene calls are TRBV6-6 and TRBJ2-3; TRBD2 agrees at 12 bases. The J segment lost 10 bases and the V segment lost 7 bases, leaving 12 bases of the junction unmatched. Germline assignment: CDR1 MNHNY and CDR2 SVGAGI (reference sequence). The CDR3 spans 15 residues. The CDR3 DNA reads TGTGCCAGCAAAGGACTAGCGGGACCCACAGCGCCGCAGTATTTT. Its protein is CASKGLAGPTAPQYF.

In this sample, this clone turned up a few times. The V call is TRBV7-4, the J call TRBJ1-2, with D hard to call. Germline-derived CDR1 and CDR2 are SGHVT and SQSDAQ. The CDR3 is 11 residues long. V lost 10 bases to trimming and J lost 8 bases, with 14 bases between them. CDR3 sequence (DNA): TGTGCCAACCCGGCAGCCAACGGCTACACCTTC. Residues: CANPAANGYTF.

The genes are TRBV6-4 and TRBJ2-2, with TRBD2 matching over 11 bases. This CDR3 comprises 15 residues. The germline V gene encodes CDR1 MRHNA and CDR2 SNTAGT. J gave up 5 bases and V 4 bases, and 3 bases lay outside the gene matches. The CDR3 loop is CASSATSGDTGELFF. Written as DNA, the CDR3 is TGTGCCAGCAGTGCGACTAGCGGGGATACCGGGGAGCTGTTTTTT.

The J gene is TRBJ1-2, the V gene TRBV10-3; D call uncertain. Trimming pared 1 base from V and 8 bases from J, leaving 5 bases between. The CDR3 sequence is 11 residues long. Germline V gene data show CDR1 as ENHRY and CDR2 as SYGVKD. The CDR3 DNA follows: TGTGCCATCAGTGAGTTTGGAGGCTACACCTTC. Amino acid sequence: CAISEFGGYTF.

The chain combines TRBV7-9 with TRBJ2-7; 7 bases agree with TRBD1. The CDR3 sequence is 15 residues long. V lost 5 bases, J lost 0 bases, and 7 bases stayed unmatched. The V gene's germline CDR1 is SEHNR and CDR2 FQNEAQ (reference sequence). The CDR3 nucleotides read TGTGCCAGCAGCCCCAGAGGGGGCGCCTCCTACGAGCAGTACTTC. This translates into CASSPRGGASYEQYF.

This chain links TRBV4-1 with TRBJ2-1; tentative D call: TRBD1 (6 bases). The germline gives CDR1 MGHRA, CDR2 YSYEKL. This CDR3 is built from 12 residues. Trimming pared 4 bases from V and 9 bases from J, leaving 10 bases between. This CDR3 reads CASSRDKLEQFF. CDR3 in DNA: TGCGCCAGCAGCCGGGACAAGCTTGAGCAGTTCTTC.

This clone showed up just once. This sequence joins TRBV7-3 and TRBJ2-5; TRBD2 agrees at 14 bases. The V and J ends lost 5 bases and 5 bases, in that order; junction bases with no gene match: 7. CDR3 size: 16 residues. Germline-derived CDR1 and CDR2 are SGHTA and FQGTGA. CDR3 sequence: CASSPTGLAGVETQYF. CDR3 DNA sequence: TGTGCCAGCAGCCCAACGGGACTAGCGGGAGTGGAGACCCAGTACTTC.

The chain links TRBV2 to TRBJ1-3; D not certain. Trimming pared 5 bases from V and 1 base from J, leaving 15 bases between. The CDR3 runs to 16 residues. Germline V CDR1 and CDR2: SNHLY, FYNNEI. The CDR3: CASSTRWGESGNTIYF. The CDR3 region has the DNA TGTGCCAGCAGTACCCGGTGGGGAGAGTCTGGAAACACCATATATTTT. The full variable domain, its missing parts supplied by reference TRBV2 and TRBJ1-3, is EPEVTQTPSHQVTQMGQEVILRCVPISNHLYFYWYRQILGQKVEFLVSFYNNEISEKSEIFDDQFSVERPDGSNFTLKIRSTKLEDSAMYFCASSTRWGESGNTIYFGEGSWLTVV.

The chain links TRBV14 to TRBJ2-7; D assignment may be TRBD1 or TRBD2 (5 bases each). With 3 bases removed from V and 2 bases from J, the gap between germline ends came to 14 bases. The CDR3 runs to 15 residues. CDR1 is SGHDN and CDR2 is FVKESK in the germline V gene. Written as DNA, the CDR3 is TGTGCCAGCAGCCACCGGGACCACGCTGCCTACGAGCAGTACTTC. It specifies CASSHRDHAAYEQYF.

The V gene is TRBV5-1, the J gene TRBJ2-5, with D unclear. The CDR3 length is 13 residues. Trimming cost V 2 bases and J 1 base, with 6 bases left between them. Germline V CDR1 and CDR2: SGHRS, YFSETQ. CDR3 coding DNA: TGCGCCAGCAGCTTTACAGTCCAAGAGACCCAGTACTTC. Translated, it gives CASSFTVQETQYF.

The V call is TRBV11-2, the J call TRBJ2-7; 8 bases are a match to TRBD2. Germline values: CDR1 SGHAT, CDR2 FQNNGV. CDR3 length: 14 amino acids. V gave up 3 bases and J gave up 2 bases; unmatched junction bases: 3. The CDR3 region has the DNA TGTGCCAGCAGCTTTAGCGGGGCGGCCTACGAGCAGTACTTC. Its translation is CASSFSGAAYEQYF.

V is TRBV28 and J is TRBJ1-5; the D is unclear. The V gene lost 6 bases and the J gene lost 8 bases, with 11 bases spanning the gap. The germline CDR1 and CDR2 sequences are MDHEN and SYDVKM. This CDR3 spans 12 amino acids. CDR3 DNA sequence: TGTGCCAGCAGATCCACCCTCGAGCCCCAGCATTTT. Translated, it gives CASRSTLEPQHF.

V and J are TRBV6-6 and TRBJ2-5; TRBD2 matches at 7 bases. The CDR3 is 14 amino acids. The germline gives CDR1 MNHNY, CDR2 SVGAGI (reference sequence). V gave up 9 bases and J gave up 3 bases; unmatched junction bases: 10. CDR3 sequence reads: CASQGLGTEETQYF. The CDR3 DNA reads TGTGCCAGTCAAGGACTAGGGACCGAAGAGACCCAGTACTTC.

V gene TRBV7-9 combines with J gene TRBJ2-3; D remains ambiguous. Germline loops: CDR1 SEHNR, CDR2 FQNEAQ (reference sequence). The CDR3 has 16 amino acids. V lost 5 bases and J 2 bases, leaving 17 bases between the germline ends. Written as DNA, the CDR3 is TGTGCCAGCAGCCGTGCGGTGCTCTCCCTCACAGATACGCAGTATTTT. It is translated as CASSRAVLSLTDTQYF. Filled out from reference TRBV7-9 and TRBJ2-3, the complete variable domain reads DTGVSQNPRHKITKRGQNVTFRCDPISEHNRLYWYRQTLGQGPEFLTYFQNEAQLEKSRLLSDRFSAERPKGSFSTLEIQRTEQGDSAMYLCASSRAVLSLTDTQYFGPGTRLTVL.

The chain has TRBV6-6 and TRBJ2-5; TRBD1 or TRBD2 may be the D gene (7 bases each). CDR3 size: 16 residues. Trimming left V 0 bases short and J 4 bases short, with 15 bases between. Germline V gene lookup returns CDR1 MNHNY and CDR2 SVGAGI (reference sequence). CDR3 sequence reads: CASSYSPGGVGETQYF. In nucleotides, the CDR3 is TGTGCCAGCAGTTACTCGCCAGGGGGGGTAGGAGAGACCCAGTACTTC.

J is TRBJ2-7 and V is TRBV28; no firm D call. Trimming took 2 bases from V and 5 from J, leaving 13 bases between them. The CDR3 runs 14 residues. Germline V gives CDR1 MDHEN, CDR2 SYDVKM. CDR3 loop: CASSLEVVVNEQYF. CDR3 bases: TGTGCCAGCAGTTTAGAGGTTGTGGTGAACGAGCAGTACTTC.